This T cell receptor (beta chain) was profiled in a study of beta chain features in type 1 diabetes. TCRB transcripts that were expressed got sequenced, as all of the isolated RNA had been reverse transcribed. Only in-frame clones appear in the TCRdb table, and some are missing; sequencing was by immunoSEQ multiplex PCR. The sample carries hundreds of thousands of clones, 11% to 15% recorded once. Germline V gene lookup returns CDR1 SGHNT and CDR2 YYREEE (reference sequence). This CDR3 is 15 amino acids long. The V gene end was trimmed by 3 bases and the J gene end by 7 bases; junction bases not matched to a gene: 7. Study-wide results and caveats: TCRB CDR3 length was moderately but significantly reduced in all four CD4+ subsets of Type 1 diabetes patients.

A word on this clone: Its matching antigen is unknown.

Sort purity for all populations was recorded as exceeding 98%. The sequencing input was naive CD4+ T cells from blood. The source is a man aged 18-30 years with type 1 diabetes. The chain links TRBV5-4 to TRBJ1-6; 7 bases agree with TRBD1. CDR3 loop: CASSYGQAGNSPLHF. CDR3 in DNA: TGTGCCAGCAGCTACGGACAGGCGGGGAATTCACCCCTCCACTTT.